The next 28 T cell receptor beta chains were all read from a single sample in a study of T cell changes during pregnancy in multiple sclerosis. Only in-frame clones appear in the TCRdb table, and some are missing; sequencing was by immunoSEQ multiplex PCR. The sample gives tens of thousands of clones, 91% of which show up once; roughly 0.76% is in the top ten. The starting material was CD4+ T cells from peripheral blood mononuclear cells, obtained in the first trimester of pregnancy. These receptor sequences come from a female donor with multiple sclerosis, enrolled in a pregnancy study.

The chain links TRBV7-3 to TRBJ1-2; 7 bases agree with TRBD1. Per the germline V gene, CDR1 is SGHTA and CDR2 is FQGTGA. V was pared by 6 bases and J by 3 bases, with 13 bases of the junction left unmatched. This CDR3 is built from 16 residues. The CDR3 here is CASRNPNRGGDYGYTF. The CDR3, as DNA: TGTGCCAGCAGGAACCCAAACAGGGGTGGCGACTATGGCTACACCTTC.

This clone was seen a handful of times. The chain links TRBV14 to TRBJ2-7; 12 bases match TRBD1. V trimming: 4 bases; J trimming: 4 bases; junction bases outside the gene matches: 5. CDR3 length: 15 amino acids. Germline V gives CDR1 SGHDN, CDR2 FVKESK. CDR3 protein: CASSRMGQGAYEQYF. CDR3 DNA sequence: TGTGCCAGCAGCCGGATGGGACAGGGGGCGTACGAGCAGTACTTC.

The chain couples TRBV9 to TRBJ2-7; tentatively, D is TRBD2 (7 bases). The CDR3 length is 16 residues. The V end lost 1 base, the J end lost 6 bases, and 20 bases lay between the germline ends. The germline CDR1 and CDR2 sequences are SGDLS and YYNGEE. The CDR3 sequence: CASSVRGGDGGGEQYF. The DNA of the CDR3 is TGTGCCAGCAGCGTAAGGGGAGGGGATGGGGGCGGCGAGCAGTACTTC.

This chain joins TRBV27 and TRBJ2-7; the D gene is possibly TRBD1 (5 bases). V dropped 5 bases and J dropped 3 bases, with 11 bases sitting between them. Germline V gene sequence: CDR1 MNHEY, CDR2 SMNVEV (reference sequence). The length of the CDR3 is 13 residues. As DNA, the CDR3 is TGTGCCAGCAGTGGGGCAGGGTACTACGAGCAGTACTTC. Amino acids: CASSGAGYYEQYF.

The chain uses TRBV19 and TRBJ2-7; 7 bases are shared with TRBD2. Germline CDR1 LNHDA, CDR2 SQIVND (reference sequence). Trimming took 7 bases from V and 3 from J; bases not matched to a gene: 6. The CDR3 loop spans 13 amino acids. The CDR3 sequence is CASTAGLNYEQYF. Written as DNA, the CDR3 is TGTGCCAGTACCGCGGGACTAAACTACGAGCAGTACTTC.

The CDR3, as DNA: TGCGCCAGCAGCCAAGAGCAGACAGTTAGCACCGGGGAGCTGTTTTTT. This encodes CASSQEQTVSTGELFF. The genes are TRBV4-1 and TRBJ2-2; D perhaps matches TRBD1 (5 bases). V was cut by 0 bases and J by 4 bases, with 12 bases left in between. The CDR3 is 16 residues long. Per germline, CDR1 MGHRA and CDR2 YSYEKL.

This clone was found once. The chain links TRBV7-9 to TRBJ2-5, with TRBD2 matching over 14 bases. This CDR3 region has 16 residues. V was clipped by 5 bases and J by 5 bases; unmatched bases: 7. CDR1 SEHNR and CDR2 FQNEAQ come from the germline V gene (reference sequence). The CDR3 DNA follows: TGTGCCAGCAGCATACGACTAGCGGGGGGGCGGGAGACCCAGTACTTC. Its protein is CASSIRLAGGRETQYF.

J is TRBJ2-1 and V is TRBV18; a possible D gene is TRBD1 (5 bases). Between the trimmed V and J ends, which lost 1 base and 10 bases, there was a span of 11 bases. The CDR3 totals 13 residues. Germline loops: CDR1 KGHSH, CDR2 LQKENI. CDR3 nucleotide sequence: TGTGCCAGCTCACCACAGGGTCAGGGCGAGCAGTTCTTC. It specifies CASSPQGQGEQFF. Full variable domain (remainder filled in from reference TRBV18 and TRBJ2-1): NAGVMQNPRHLVRRRGQEARLRCSPMKGHSHVYWYRQLPEEGLKFMVYLQKENIIDESGMPKERFSAEFPKEGPSILRIQQVVRGDSAAYFCASSPQGQGEQFFGPGTRLTVL.

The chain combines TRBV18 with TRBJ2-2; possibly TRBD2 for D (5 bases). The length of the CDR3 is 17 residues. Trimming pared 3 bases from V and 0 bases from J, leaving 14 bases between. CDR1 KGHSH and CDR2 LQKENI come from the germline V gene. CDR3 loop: CASSPRSGVTNTGELFF. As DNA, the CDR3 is TGTGCCAGCTCACCTAGATCCGGGGTCACGAACACCGGGGAGCTGTTTTTT.

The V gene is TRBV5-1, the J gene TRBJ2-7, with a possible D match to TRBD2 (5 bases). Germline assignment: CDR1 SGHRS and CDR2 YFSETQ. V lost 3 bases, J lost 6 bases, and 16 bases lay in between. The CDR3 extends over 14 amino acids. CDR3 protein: CASSWTDGGGEQYF. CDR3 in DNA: TGCGCCAGCAGCTGGACGGACGGAGGCGGCGAGCAGTACTTC.

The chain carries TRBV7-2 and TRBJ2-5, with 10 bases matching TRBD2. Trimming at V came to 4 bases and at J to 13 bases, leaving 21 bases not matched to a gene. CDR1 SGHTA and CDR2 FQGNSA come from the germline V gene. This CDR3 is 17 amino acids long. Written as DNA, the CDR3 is TGTGCCAGCAGCTCCGCCCAATTAGCGCTAGCGGGGGTCCTCCCGTACTTC. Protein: CASSSAQLALAGVLPYF.

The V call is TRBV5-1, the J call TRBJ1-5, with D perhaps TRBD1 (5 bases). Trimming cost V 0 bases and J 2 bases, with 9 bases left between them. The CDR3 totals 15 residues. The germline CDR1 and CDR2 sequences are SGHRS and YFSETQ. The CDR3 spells CASSLDLGRNQPQHF. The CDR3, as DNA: TGCGCCAGCAGCTTGGATCTGGGGCGCAATCAGCCCCAGCATTTT.

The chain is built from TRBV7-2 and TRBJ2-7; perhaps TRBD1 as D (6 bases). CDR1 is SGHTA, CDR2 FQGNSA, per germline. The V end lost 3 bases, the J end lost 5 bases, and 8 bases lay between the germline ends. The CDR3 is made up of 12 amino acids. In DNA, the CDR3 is TGTGCCAGCAGCTTCTACAGGGACGAGCAGTACTTC. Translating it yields CASSFYRDEQYF.

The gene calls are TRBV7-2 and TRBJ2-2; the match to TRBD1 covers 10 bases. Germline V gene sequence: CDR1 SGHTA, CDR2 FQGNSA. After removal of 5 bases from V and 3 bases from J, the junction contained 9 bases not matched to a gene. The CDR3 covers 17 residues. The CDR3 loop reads CASSGYRDRGHTGELFF. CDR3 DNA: TGTGCCAGCAGCGGCTACCGGGACAGGGGTCACACCGGGGAGCTGTTTTTT.

The CDR3 sequence is CASTPSGGAAEAFF. The CDR3 region has the DNA TGTGCCAGCACCCCCTCTGGGGGGGCGGCTGAAGCTTTCTTT. This chain links TRBV6-5 with TRBJ1-1; D is perhaps TRBD1 (6 bases). The ends were cut back, 7 bases at V and 6 bases at J, with 18 bases in the middle. Germline CDR1 MNHEY, CDR2 SVGAGI. The CDR3 is 14 residues long.

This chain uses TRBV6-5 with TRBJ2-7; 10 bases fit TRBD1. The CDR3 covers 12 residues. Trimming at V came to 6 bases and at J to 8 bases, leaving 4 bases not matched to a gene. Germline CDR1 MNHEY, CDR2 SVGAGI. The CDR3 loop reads CASSPDRGKQYF. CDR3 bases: TGTGCCAGCAGCCCGGACAGGGGGAAGCAGTACTTC.

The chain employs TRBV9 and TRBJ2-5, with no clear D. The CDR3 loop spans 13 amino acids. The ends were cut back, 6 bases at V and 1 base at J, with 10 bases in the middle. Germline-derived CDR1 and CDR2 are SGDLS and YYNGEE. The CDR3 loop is CASNEASQETQYF. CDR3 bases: TGTGCCAGCAATGAGGCTTCCCAAGAGACCCAGTACTTC.

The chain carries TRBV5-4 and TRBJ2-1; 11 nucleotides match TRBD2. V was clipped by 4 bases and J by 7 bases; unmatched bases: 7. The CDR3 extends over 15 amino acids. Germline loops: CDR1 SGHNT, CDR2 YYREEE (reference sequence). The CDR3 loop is CASSPLAGGLNEQFF. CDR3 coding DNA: TGTGCCAGCAGCCCCTTAGCGGGGGGGCTTAATGAGCAGTTCTTC.

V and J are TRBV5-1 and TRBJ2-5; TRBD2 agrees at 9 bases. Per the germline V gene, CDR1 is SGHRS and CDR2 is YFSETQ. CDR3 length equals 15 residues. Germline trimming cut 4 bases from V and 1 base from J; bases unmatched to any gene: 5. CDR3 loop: CASSRTSVGQETQYF. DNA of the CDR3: TGCGCCAGCAGCAGGACTAGCGTGGGCCAAGAGACCCAGTACTTC.

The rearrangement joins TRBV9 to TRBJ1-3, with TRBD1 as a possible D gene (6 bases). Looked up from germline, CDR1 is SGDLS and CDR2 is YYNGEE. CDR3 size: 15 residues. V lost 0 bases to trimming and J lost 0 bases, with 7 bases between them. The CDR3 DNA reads TGTGCCAGCAGCGTAGAGGGGGTCTCTGGAAACACCATATATTTT. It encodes CASSVEGVSGNTIYF.

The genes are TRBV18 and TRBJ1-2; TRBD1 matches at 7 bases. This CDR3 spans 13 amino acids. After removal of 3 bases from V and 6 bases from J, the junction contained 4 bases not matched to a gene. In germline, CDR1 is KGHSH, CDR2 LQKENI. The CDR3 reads CASSPLQGNGYTF. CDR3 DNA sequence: TGTGCCAGCTCACCTCTACAGGGGAATGGCTACACCTTC.

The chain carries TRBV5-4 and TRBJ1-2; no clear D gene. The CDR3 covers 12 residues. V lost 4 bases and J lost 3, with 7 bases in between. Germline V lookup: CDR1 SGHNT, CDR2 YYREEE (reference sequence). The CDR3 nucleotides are TGTGCCAGCAGCATCGGGGACTATGGCTACACCTTC. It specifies CASSIGDYGYTF.

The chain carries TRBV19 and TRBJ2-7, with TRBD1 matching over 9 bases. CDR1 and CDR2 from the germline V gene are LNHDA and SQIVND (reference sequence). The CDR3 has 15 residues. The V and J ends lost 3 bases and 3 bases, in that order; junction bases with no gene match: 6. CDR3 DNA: TGTGCCAGTAGTATCCAGCGGACAGGGGACTACGAGCAGTACTTC. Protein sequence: CASSIQRTGDYEQYF.

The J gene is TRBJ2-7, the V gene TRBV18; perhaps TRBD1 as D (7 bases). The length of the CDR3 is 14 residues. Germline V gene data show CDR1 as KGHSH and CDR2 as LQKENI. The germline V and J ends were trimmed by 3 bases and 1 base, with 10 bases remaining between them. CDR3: CASSPPGGSYEQYF. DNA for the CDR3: TGTGCCAGCTCACCTCCAGGGGGGTCCTACGAGCAGTACTTC. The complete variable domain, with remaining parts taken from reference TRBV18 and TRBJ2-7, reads NAGVMQNPRHLVRRRGQEARLRCSPMKGHSHVYWYRQLPEEGLKFMVYLQKENIIDESGMPKERFSAEFPKEGPSILRIQQVVRGDSAAYFCASSPPGGSYEQYFGPGTRLTVT.

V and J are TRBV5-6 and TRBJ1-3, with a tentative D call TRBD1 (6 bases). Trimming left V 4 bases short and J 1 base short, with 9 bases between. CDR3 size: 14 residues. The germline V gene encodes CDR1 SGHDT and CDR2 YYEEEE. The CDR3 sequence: CASSTTGSGNTIYF. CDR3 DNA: TGTGCCAGCAGCACCACAGGGTCTGGAAACACCATATATTTT.

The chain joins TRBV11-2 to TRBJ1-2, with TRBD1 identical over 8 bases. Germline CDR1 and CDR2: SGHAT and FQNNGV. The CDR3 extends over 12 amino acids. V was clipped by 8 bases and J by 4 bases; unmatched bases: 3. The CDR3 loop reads CASGQGLYGYTF. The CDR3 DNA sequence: TGTGCCAGCGGACAGGGTCTCTATGGCTACACCTTC.

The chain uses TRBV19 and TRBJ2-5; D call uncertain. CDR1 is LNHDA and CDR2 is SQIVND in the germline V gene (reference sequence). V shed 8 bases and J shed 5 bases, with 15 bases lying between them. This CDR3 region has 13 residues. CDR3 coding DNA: TGTGCCAGTGCTGAAGTCTCGGAGGAGACCCAGTACTTC. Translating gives CASAEVSEETQYF.

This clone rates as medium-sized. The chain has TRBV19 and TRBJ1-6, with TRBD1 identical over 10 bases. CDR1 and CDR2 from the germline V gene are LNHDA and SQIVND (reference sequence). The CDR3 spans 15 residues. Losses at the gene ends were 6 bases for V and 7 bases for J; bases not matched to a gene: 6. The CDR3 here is CASRDRGKSNSPLHF. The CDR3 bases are TGTGCCAGTAGGGACAGGGGGAAGTCGAATTCACCCCTCCACTTT.